A selection of T cell receptor beta chains follows, all from one sample in a study of T cell responses to AZD1222 COVID-19 vaccine. Assay used: immunoSEQ multiplex PCR; TCRdb lists only in-frame clones, some missing. The sample has tens of thousands of clones, around 82% seen once. Sequenced here: peripheral blood, sampled on day 0 of AZD1222 vaccination. These receptor sequences come from an adult in good health. Each CDR3 is given with its conserved first and last residue. Each record gives: V gene, clone size, D gene, J gene, CDR3 DNA, CDR3 protein. D genes are given only for firm matches. Expanded clones are given a class, and other clones once, few, many or no size at all.

TRBV4-1	-	-	TRBJ1-2	TGCGCCAGCAGCCAAGATACAGCCTACTATGGCTACACCTTC	CASSQDTAYYGYTF
TRBV29-1	-	TRBD1	TRBJ1-2	TGCAGCGTACCGGGACAGGGTGGGGGCTACACCTTC	CSVPGQGGGYTF
TRBV3-1/TRBV3-2	-	-	TRBJ1-5	TGTGCCAGCAGCCAAGGCTTGAATCAGCCCCAGCATTTT	CASSQGLNQPQHF
TRBV30	-	-	TRBJ2-5	TGTGCCTGGAGTCCCCTCCGTAGCAAGACCCAGTACTTC	CAWSPLRSKTQYF
TRBV19	-	-	TRBJ2-1	TGTGCCAGTAGTATAAAACAGGCCTACAATGAGCAGTTCTTC	CASSIKQAYNEQFF
TRBV28	once	-	TRBJ1-1	TGTGCCAGCAGCTCGGGACGGATGAACACTGAAGCTTTCTTT	CASSSGRMNTEAFF
TRBV2	-	-	TRBJ2-1	TGTGCCAGCAATAGGGCAGGCCCCAATGAGCAGTTCTTC	CASNRAGPNEQFF
TRBV7-8	-	TRBD2	TRBJ2-1	TGTGCCAGCAGCCCACAGCGGGGGCACTCCTACAATGAGCAGTTCTTC	CASSPQRGHSYNEQFF
TRBV30	-	-	TRBJ1-5	TGTGCCTGGACGGACGGAAGCAATCAGCCCCAGCATTTT	CAWTDGSNQPQHF
TRBV11-2	few	TRBD1	TRBJ1-2	TGTGCCAGCAGCTCCTCCGGCAGGGGGGATAACTATGGCTACACCTTC	CASSSSGRGDNYGYTF
TRBV5-8	-	TRBD2	TRBJ2-1	TGTGCCAGCAGTTTGGCACTAGCGGGGGACTACAATGAGCAGTTCTTC	CASSLALAGDYNEQFF
TRBV28	-	-	TRBJ1-2	TGTGCCAGCACCTTAGTTGTCGGGGGTCGAATGGATCACTATGGCTACACCTTC	CASTLVVGGRMDHYGYTF
TRBV27	-	TRBD2	TRBJ2-7	TGTGCCAGCAGCCCCGGACTAGCGGGGAGTAACGAGCAGTACTTC	CASSPGLAGSNEQYF
TRBV11-3	once	TRBD2	TRBJ2-5	TGTGCCAGCAGCTTCGGACTAGCCGCCCAAGAGACCCAGTACTTC	CASSFGLAAQETQYF
TRBV3-1/TRBV3-2	-	TRBD2	TRBJ2-5	TGTGCCAGCAGCCTCCTACTAGCGGGGGGCCAAGAGACCCAGTACTTC	CASSLLLAGGQETQYF
TRBV7-2	once	-	TRBJ2-1	TGTGCCAGCAGCTTAGTCGCGGGCTGGGGCAATGAGCAGTTCTTC	CASSLVAGWGNEQFF
TRBV5-5	-	-	TRBJ2-7	TGTGCCAGCAGCCGACGGGAAACCTACGAGCAGTACTTC	CASSRRETYEQYF
TRBV5-4	-	TRBD2	TRBJ2-3	TGTGCCAGCAGTAGACCGGGACTAGCGGGAGCTTCCACAGATACGCAGTATTTT	CASSRPGLAGASTDTQYF
TRBV3-1/TRBV3-2	few	TRBD2	TRBJ2-1	TGTGCCAGCAGACACGGGGCTAGCGGGGGTAGCTTCGAGCAGTTCTTC	CASRHGASGGSFEQFF